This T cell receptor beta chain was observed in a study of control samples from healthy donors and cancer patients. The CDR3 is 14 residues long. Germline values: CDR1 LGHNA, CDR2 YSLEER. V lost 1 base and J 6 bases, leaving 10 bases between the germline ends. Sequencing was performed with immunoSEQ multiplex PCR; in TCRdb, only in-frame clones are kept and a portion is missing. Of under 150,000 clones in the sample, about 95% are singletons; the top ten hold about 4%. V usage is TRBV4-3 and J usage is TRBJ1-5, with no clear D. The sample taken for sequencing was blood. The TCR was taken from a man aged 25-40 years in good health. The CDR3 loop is CASSQGLSGQPQHF. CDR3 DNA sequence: TGCGCCAGCAGCCAAGGGCTTTCGGGTCAGCCCCAGCATTTT.